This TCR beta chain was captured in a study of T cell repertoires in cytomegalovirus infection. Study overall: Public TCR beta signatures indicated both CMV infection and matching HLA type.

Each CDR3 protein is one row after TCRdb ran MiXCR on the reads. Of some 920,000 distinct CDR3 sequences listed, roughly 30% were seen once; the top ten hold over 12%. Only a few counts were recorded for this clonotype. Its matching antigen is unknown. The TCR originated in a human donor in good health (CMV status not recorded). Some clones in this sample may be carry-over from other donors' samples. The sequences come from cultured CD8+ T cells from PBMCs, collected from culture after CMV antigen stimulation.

This CDR3 is CASSNWPRGTEAFF. DNA for the CDR3: TGTGCCAGCAGCAACTGGCCTCGGGGCACTGAAGCTTTCTTT. The genes are TRBV6-1 and TRBJ1-1; D is uncertain. With 6 bases removed from V and 4 bases from J, the gap between germline ends came to 15 bases. The CDR3 runs 14 residues. CDR1 and CDR2 from the germline V gene are MNHNS and SASEGT.